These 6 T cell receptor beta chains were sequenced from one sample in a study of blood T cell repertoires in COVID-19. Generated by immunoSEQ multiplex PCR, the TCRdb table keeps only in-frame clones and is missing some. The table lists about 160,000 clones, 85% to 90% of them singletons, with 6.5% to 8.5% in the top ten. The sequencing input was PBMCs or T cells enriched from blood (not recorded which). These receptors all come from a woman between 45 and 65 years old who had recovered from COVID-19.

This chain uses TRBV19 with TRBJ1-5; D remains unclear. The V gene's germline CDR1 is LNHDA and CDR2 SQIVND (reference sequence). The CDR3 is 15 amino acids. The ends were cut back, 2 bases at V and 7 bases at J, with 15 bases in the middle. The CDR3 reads CASSISRGERQPQHF. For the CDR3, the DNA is TGTGCCAGTAGTATATCACGGGGAGAACGGCAGCCCCAGCATTTT.

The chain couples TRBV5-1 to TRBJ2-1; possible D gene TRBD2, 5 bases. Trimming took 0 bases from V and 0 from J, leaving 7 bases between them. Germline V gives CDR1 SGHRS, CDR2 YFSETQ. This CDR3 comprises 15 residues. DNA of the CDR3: TGCGCCAGCAGCTTGGTGGGGAGCTCCTACAATGAGCAGTTCTTC. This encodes CASSLVGSSYNEQFF.

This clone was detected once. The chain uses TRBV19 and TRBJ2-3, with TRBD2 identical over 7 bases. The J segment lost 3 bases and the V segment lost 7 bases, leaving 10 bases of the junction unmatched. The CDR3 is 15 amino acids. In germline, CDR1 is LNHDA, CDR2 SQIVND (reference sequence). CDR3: CASTPRGVGTDTQYF. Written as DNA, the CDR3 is TGTGCCAGTACCCCTCGGGGGGTCGGGACAGATACGCAGTATTTT.

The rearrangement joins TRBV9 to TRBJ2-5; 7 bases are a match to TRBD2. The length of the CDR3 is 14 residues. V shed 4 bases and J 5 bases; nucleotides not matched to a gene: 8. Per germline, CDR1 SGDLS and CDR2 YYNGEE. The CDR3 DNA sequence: TGTGCCAGCAGCATCCCCCAGGGAGGGGAGACCCAGTACTTC. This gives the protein CASSIPQGGETQYF. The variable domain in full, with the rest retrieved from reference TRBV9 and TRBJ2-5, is DSGVTQTPKHLITATGQRVTLRCSPRSGDLSVYWYQQSLDQGLQFLIQYYNGEERAKGNILERFSAQQFPDLHSELNLSSLELGDSALYFCASSIPQGGETQYFGPGTRLLVL.

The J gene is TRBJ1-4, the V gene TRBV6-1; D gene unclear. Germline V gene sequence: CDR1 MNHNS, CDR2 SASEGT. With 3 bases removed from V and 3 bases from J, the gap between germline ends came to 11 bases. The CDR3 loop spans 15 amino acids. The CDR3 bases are TGTGCCAGCAGTGAGTACAGCTTCTCTAATGAAAAACTGTTTTTT. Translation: CASSEYSFSNEKLFF.

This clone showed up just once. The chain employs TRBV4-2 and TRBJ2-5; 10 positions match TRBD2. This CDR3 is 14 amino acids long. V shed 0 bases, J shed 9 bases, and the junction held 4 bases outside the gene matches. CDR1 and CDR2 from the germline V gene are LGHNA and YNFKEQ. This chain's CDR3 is CASSQDGSGGSQYF. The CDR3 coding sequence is TGTGCCAGCAGCCAAGATGGTAGCGGGGGGTCCCAGTACTTC.